This T cell receptor beta chain appears in the sequencing data of a study of T cells in Graves' hyperthyroidism and ophthalmopathy. This clonotype has ten or more counts. Its antigen is unidentified. Germline V gene data show CDR1 as SGHTA and CDR2 as FQGTGA. The CDR3 is 15 residues long. Trimming stripped 1 base from V and 3 bases from J, with 13 bases between. The investigators amplified TCR beta CDR3 regions from RNA transcripts. The study used the HTBI primer set for a first-round RT-PCR of the TCR CDR3. TCRdb redid the calling of the multiplex PCR reads with MiXCR, one entry per CDR3 protein. Here the sample spans about 530,000 distinct CDR3 sequences, under 20% being singletons. Whole-study findings and limits: Expanded thyroid clonotypes (above 0.001) were mostly also found in blood.

Ophthalmopathy patients all had a Clinical Activity Score of at least 3, a NOSPECS grade of at least 4 and disease under 3 months old. Not enrolled were patients with uncontrolled infection, other autoimmune disease, pregnancy or lactation. The TCR sequence derives from a woman between 18 and 29 years old with Graves' ophthalmopathy. The chain recombines TRBV7-3 with TRBJ2-7; D may match TRBD1 or TRBD2 (6 bases each). Sequencing was carried out using blood. The CDR3 sequence is CASSLNPGANYEQYF. Here the CDR3 DNA reads TGTGCCAGCAGCTTAAATCCGGGGGCCAACTACGAGCAGTACTTC.